This paragraph covers one TCR beta chain sequence. What antigen it recognizes has not been identified. The sample holds no much larger clone one base away, and base qualities are not on file. The source of the sample is a study of CD8 T cells in Susac syndrome (dated by TCRdb to between 2019 and 2020). Describing the broader study: Repertoire sequencing was used to test whether CD8+ T cell activation and differentiation in Susac syndrome was antigen driven. The clonality of the CD8+ T cell repertoire was compared across 12 healthy donors, roughly 14 Susac syndrome patients and 15 multiple sclerosis patients. Beyond this particular receptor, the publication reports: The number of individuals in the TCR sequencing and HLA analysis was acknowledged as relatively small.

There are 15 amino acids in the CDR3, from cysteine to phenylalanine inclusive. Only CDR3 DNA remains: 45 bases, in frame from the first base. From V the trimming removes 1 base and from J it removes 2 bases, while the gene matches leave 5 bases of the junction unaccounted for. CDR1 and CDR2 (LGHDT, YNNKEL) derive from the germline V gene (reference sequence). RNA was extracted using the RNeasy kit, and roughly 0.45 to 1 microgram was reverse transcribed with random hexamers. The immunoSEQ multiplex PCR assay, which covers 54 Vbeta and 13 Jbeta segments, was used to amplify TCR beta CDR3 regions. PCR amplification bias was corrected by using a synthetic template baseline for primer optimization and computational correction. As for the authors' bioinformatics: Reads were annotated to V, D and J genes per IMGT and analyzed with immunoSEQ Analyzer, keeping only productive sequences. Clonality was computed as one minus Shannon entropy normalized by log2 of the number of productive unique sequences. Public and private clones were assessed among the 100 most prevalent clones of each patient and control. Clones were defined as Susac-specific if absent from the healthy and MS cohorts, from 1052 published viral clones and from other ImmuneACCESS disease sequences. Clones were called with MiXCR by TCRdb after fastp trimmed the public reads at Q25, and only in-frame beta chains were retained. Rows are combined by CDR3 protein, so each entry shows the most common genes and DNA. The V and J calls and clone size are TCRdb's, not the authors'. The sample profile shows roughly 150,000 distinct CDR3 sequences; around 95% of them were found once. The top ten clones comprise around 0.15% of the sample.

Peripheral blood CD8+ and CD4+ T cells from healthy donors, Susac syndrome patients and multiple sclerosis patients were profiled by high-throughput TCR beta sequencing. The multiple sclerosis controls were treatment-naive patients who had stable or active relapsing-remitting disease and met the revised McDonald criteria. Bulk CD8+ and CD4+ T cells were purified magnetically by negative isolation, whereas CD8+ TEMRA cells were enriched by FACS. Blood was drawn into EDTA tubes, processed within 24 hours, and PBMCs were isolated by density gradient centrifugation. PBMCs intended for TCR sequencing were cryopreserved in liquid nitrogen and thawed later in a water bath at 37 degrees C. The sorted or isolated CD4+, CD8+ and CD8+ TEMRA cells had a purity of 90% or higher.

The sequence derives from a human donor with multiple sclerosis. Sample: CD8+ T cells from PBMCs. The V gene is TRBV3-1 and the J gene is TRBJ2-7; TRBD2 aligns with 7 central bases. The CDR3 reads as follows: CASSQAPGGPYEQYF. The DNA sequence is TGTGCCAGCAGCCAAGCCCCGGGGGGACCCTACGAGCAGTACTTC.